These 16 T cell receptor beta chains share one sample of origin, sequenced in a study of cytomegalovirus exposure and HLA in healthy donors. In the PCR, 60 Vbeta and 13 Jbeta primers were used. Clones were read by immunoSEQ multiplex PCR, and TCRdb kept only the in-frame ones, dropping some. Here the sample spans approximately 98,000 clones, roughly 70% being singletons. Sequencing input: PBMCs. The source is a male donor in good health and CMV-seronegative.

This chain uses TRBV6-1 with TRBJ1-5; 9 bases are shared with TRBD1. The CDR3 runs to 14 residues. Germline V lookup: CDR1 MNHNS, CDR2 SASEGT. Losses at the gene ends were 3 bases for V and 5 bases for J; bases not matched to a gene: 2. CDR3 nucleotides: TGTGCCAGCAGTGACAGACAGGGGGATCAGCCCCAGCATTTT. Translation: CASSDRQGDQPQHF.

V and J are TRBV27 and TRBJ1-5, with D perhaps matching TRBD1 (5 bases). The germline CDR1 and CDR2 sequences are MNHEY and SMNVEV (reference sequence). Trimming shortened V by 3 bases and J by 0 bases, and 9 bases separated the two germline ends. The CDR3 extends over 15 amino acids. The CDR3 region is CASSFYRTSNQPQHF. Written as DNA, the CDR3 is TGTGCCAGCAGTTTCTACAGGACTAGCAATCAGCCCCAGCATTTT.

The chain joins TRBV6-1 to TRBJ2-1; 9 nucleotides align to TRBD2. Losses at the gene ends were 6 bases for V and 4 bases for J; bases not matched to a gene: 4. The CDR3 covers 14 residues. The germline V gene encodes CDR1 MNHNS and CDR2 SASEGT. CDR3 loop: CASSQTSGYNEQFF. The CDR3 DNA reads as TGTGCCAGCAGCCAGACTAGCGGTTACAATGAGCAGTTCTTC.

The chain couples TRBV6-1 to TRBJ2-7; a possible D gene is TRBD1 (6 bases). The CDR3 is made up of 14 amino acids. Germline CDR1 reads MNHNS; CDR2 reads SASEGT. The V end was cut by 0 bases, the J end by 3 bases, with 9 bases between. CDR3 DNA sequence: TGTGCCAGCAGTGAAGCCGGACAGAACTACGAGCAGTACTTC. It specifies CASSEAGQNYEQYF.

This sequence joins TRBV4-3 and TRBJ2-7, with TRBD1 matching 12 bases. The V gene end was trimmed by 2 bases and the J gene end by 2 bases; junction bases not matched to a gene: 4. Germline V CDR1 and CDR2: LGHNA, YSLEER. The CDR3 runs 16 residues. DNA for the CDR3: TGCGCCAGCAGCCAAAACCGGGACAGGGGGCCCTACGAGCAGTACTTC. It encodes CASSQNRDRGPYEQYF.

This chain connects TRBV2 to TRBJ1-1; D perhaps matches TRBD1 (6 bases). In germline, CDR1 is SNHLY, CDR2 FYNNEI. Trimming left V 5 bases short and J 4 bases short, with 11 bases between. The CDR3 is made up of 13 amino acids. As DNA, the CDR3 is TGTGCCAGCAGTTATAGGACAGCCACTGAAGCTTTCTTT. This sequence encodes CASSYRTATEAFF.

Only a few counts were recorded for this clone. V and J are TRBV7-2 and TRBJ2-3, with 7 bases matching TRBD2. Looked up from germline, CDR1 is SGHTA and CDR2 is FQGNSA. This CDR3 has 13 amino acids. The trim removed 2 bases at V and 6 bases at J, leaving 2 bases unmatched. The CDR3 nucleotides read TGTGCCAGCAGCTTAAGCGGGAAGGATACGCAGTATTTT. Amino acid sequence: CASSLSGKDTQYF.

This chain links TRBV27 with TRBJ2-2; D unclear. The germline CDR1 and CDR2 sequences are MNHEY and SMNVEV (reference sequence). The length of the CDR3 is 11 residues. V shed 4 bases and J shed 9 bases, with 6 bases lying between them. The CDR3 spells CASSSGRELFF. CDR3 bases: TGTGCCAGCAGTTCAGGAAGGGAGCTGTTTTTT.

CDR3 in DNA: TGTGCCAGCACCCGGGGATTTGAGCAGTACTTC. This encodes CASTRGFEQYF. This chain connects TRBV27 to TRBJ2-7; tentatively, D is TRBD2 (5 bases). Germline CDR1 and CDR2: MNHEY and SMNVEV (reference sequence). This CDR3 has 11 amino acids. V was trimmed by 7 bases and J by 7 bases, leaving 11 bases between them.

The rearrangement links TRBV4-3 to TRBJ1-1; the D gene is possibly TRBD1 (6 bases). The CDR3 has 17 residues. V lost 0 bases and J lost 1, with 15 bases in between. CDR1 and CDR2 (germline): LGHNA, YSLEER. This chain's CDR3 is CASSQDISGGANTEAFF. The CDR3, as DNA: TGCGCCAGCAGCCAAGATATATCGGGGGGCGCGAACACTGAAGCTTTCTTT.

The rearrangement joins TRBV6-5 to TRBJ2-1, with D maybe TRBD2 (5 bases). Germline V gives CDR1 MNHEY, CDR2 SVGAGI. V lost 6 bases to trimming and J lost 5 bases, with 14 bases between them. This CDR3 is 14 amino acids long. CDR3 in DNA: TGTGCCAGCAGCCCTTCTCGGGGTGACAATGAGCAGTTCTTC. Protein sequence: CASSPSRGDNEQFF.

This clone was observed a single time. V usage is TRBV27 and J usage is TRBJ1-2; 7 nucleotides line up with TRBD1. Per germline, CDR1 MNHEY and CDR2 SMNVEV (reference sequence). The CDR3 is made up of 13 amino acids. V lost 4 bases, J lost 8 bases, and 7 bases stayed unmatched. The CDR3 DNA follows: TGTGCCAGCAGTTCCGACAGGGAAGTAGGCTACACCTTC. This sequence encodes CASSSDREVGYTF.

This chain uses TRBV11-2 with TRBJ2-7; 9 bases align to TRBD2. The V segment lost 5 bases and the J segment 2 bases; nucleotides outside the gene matches: 7. Germline CDR1 and CDR2: SGHAT and FQNNGV. The CDR3 loop spans 15 amino acids. The CDR3 loop reads CASSPRLADAYEQYF. DNA of the CDR3: TGTGCCAGCAGCCCCCGACTAGCGGATGCCTACGAGCAGTACTTC.

The chain carries TRBV6-1 and TRBJ2-7; TRBD1 is a possible D gene (6 bases). The CDR3 sequence is 12 residues long. Deletions cut 3 bases from V and 4 bases from J, with 7 bases between. The germline gives CDR1 MNHNS, CDR2 SASEGT. CDR3 in DNA: TGTGCCAGCAGTGACAGGGGATACGAGCAGTACTTC. Encoded protein: CASSDRGYEQYF.

The rearrangement links TRBV9 to TRBJ1-1; D is unclear. CDR3 length equals 15 residues. Trimming removed 3 bases from V and 2 bases from J, with 14 bases in between. CDR1 and CDR2 (germline): SGDLS, YYNGEE. The CDR3, as DNA: TGTGCCAGCAGCGCCAGGACTCATGGAAACACTGAAGCTTTCTTT. The encoded protein is CASSARTHGNTEAFF.

The V gene is TRBV2, the J gene TRBJ1-2; TRBD1 matches at 9 bases. From germline, CDR1 is SNHLY and CDR2 FYNNEI. The V segment lost 4 bases and the J segment 7 bases; nucleotides outside the gene matches: 4. The CDR3 length is 13 residues. CDR3 coding DNA: TGTGCCAGCAGTGTCATGACAGGGGGTGGCTACACCTTC. Translating gives CASSVMTGGGYTF.